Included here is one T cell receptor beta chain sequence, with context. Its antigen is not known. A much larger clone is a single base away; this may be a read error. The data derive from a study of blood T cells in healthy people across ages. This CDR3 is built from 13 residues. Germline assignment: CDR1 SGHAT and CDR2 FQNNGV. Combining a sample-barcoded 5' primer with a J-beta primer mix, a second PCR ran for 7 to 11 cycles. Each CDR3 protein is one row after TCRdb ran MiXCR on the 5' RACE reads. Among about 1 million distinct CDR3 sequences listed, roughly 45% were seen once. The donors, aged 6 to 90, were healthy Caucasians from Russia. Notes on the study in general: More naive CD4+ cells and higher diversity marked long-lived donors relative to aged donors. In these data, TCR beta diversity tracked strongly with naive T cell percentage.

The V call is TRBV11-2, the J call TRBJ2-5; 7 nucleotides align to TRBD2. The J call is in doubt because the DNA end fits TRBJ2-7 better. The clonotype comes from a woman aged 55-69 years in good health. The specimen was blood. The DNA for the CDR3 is TGTGCCAGCAGGACTAGCTGGAGCTACGAGCAGTACTTC. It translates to CASRTSWSYEQYF.